A single sample gave rise to the 9 T cell receptor beta chains below, sequenced in a study of tumor and adjacent non-tumor tissue in lung cancer. RNA was extracted from bulk tissue without any cell sorting. The normal lung tissue was taken more than 3 cm from the tumor edge. Three rounds of nested PCR, following a modified ARM-PCR protocol, produced the TCRbeta library. TCRdb re-analysed the multiplex PCR reads in MiXCR, keeping a single row per CDR3 protein. The data hold tens of thousands of distinct CDR3 sequences, with about 63% observed a single time. The source material was distant non-tumor lung tissue. These receptor sequences come from a man between 65 and 85 years old with non-small cell lung cancer.

V gene TRBV6-1 combines with J gene TRBJ1-5; D may be TRBD1 (6 bases). Trimming removed 11 bases from V and 9 bases from J, with 23 bases in between. Germline CDR1 reads MNHNS; CDR2 reads SASEGT. The CDR3 spans 14 residues. CDR3 residues: CAASFSGLRGPQHF. The CDR3 DNA follows: TGTGCCGCTTCGTTTTCGGGTCTCAGGGGGCCCCAGCATTTT.

For this clonotype: This may come from a read error, since a much larger clone is one base off. This sequence joins TRBV12-3 or TRBV12-4 and TRBJ2-1; 7 bases align to TRBD1. The V gene end was trimmed by 7 bases and the J gene end by 5 bases; junction bases not matched to a gene: 8. This CDR3 is 14 amino acids long. In DNA form, the CDR3 reads TGTGCCAGCAATGGACAGGAAGGTAACAATGAGCAGTTCTTC. It codes for CASNGQEGNNEQFF.

Concerning this clonotype: One end of the junction does not line up with germline, which may come from a read error. CDR3 sequence reads: CASSYSRWDGPDGLENQTQHF. The CDR3 DNA is TGTGCCAGTAGTTACTCGAGGTGGGATGGGCCAGATGGATTGGAGAATCAGACCCAGCATTTT. The V gene is TRBV6-6, the J gene TRBJ1-5; no clear D. The CDR3 runs 21 residues. Germline lookup yields CDR1 MNHNY and CDR2 SVGAGI (reference sequence).

This clonotype was counted a single time. The rearrangement joins TRBV2 to TRBJ2-1; 15 bases align to TRBD2. Germline V gives CDR1 SNHLY, CDR2 FYNNEI. V trimming: 6 bases; J trimming: 0 bases; junction bases outside the gene matches: 12. The CDR3 consists of 20 residues. The CDR3 region has the DNA TGTGCCAGCAGAGTTACGGGACTAGCGGGAGGACCGAGCTCCTACAATGAGCAGTTCTTC. It encodes CASRVTGLAGGPSSYNEQFF. The full variable domain, its missing parts supplied by reference TRBV2 and TRBJ2-1, is EPEVTQTPSHQVTQMGQEVILRCVPISNHLYFYWYRQILGQKVEFLVSFYNNEISEKSEIFDDQFSVERPDGSNFTLKIRSTKLEDSAMYFCASRVTGLAGGPSSYNEQFFGPGTRLTVL.

With regard to this clonotype: The junction does not match germline at one end; this may be a read error. The chain has TRBV11-3 and TRBJ2-1; D not resolved. The CDR3 contains 15 residues. Per the germline V gene, CDR1 is SGHNT and CDR2 is YENEEA. This CDR3 reads CASSLGSAPYNGQFF. CDR3 bases: TGTGCCAGCAGCTTGGGGTCCGCTCCCTACAATGGGCAGTTCTTC.

This clonotype was observed a handful of times. The chain combines TRBV28 with TRBJ2-2, with 8 positions matching TRBD1. The CDR3 sequence is 13 residues long. The V and J ends lost 4 bases and 9 bases, in that order; junction bases with no gene match: 4. CDR1 MDHEN and CDR2 SYDVKM come from the germline V gene. The CDR3 loop reads CASSSQGARELFF. Here the CDR3 DNA reads TGTGCCAGCAGTTCTCAGGGGGCGAGGGAGCTGTTTTTT.

This clonotype was seen only a few times. At one end the junction does not follow the germline gene, possibly because of a read error. This sequence joins TRBV11-2 and TRBJ2-5, with D tentatively TRBD2 (5 bases). CDR1 is SGHAT, CDR2 FQNNGV, per germline. The length of the CDR3 is 16 residues. The CDR3 loop reads CTSGLAPDSPGETQYF. The CDR3 DNA reads as TGTACCAGCGGCTTAGCTCCGGACTCCCCGGGCGAGACCCAGTACTTC.

Worth noting for this clonotype: Its ends do not fully match the called genes, so a read error is possible. The rearrangement joins TRBV11-2 to TRBJ2-2, with D possibly matching TRBD2 (6 bases). This CDR3 has 17 residues. CDR1 is SGHAT and CDR2 is FQNNGV in the germline V gene. The CDR3 nucleotides read TGTGCCAGCAATTTAGCTCCGGGATTCACGAGCACCGGGGGGCTGTTTTTT. Its protein product is CASNLAPGFTSTGGLFF. Complete variable domain (other parts from reference TRBV11-2 and TRBJ2-2): EAGVAQSPRYKIIEKRQSVAFWCNPISGHATLYWYQQILGQGPKLLIQFQNNGVVDDSQLPKDRFSAERLKGVDSTLKIQPAKLEDSAVYLCASNLAPGFTSTGGLFFGEGSRLTVL.

In its sample, this clonotype was seen many times. V gene TRBV11-2 combines with J gene TRBJ2-4, with 8 nucleotides matching TRBD1. CDR1 is SGHAT and CDR2 is FQNNGV in the germline V gene. The CDR3 has 15 residues. Trimming took 3 bases from V and 12 from J; bases not matched to a gene: 13. This CDR3 reads CASSFSPRQGWPQYF. CDR3 in DNA: TGTGCCAGCAGCTTTTCCCCGAGACAGGGGTGGCCTCAGTACTTC.